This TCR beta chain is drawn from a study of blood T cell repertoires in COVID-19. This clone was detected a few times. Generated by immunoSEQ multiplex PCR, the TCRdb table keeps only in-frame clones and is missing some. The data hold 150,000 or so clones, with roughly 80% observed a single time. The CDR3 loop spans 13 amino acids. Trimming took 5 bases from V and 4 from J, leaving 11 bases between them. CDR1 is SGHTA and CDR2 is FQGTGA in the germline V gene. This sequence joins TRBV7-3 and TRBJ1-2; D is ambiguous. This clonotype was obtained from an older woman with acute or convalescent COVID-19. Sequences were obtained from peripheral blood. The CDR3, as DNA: TGTGCCAGCAGCCTAGACCGCGCCTATGGCTACACCTTC. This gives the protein CASSLDRAYGYTF. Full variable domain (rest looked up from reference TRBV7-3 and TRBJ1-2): GAGVSQTPSNKVTEKGKYVELRCDPISGHTALYWYRQSLGQGPEFLIYFQGTGAADDSGLPNDRFFAVRPEGSVSTLKIQRTERGDSAVYLCASSLDRAYGYTFGSGTRLTVV.